These 29 T cell receptor beta chains were all obtained from the same sample, sequenced in a study of T-cell reconstitution after alpha-beta-depleted transplantation in children. During its preparation, the TCRbeta library received unique molecular identifiers. One entry per CDR3 protein results from TCRdb running MiXCR on the PCR reads. The sample carries hundreds of thousands of distinct CDR3 sequences, about 10% recorded once. This specimen was PBMCs from the stem cell graft donor, taken from the stem cell graft. These receptors were obtained from a human donor who donated a stem cell graft to a child with acute myeloid leukemia.

This clonotype was observed a handful of times. This sequence joins TRBV27 and TRBJ2-7, with TRBD2 identical over 9 bases. The CDR3 is 16 residues long. With V trimmed by 0 bases and J by 5 bases, 8 bases remained unmatched. Germline CDR1 and CDR2: MNHEY and SMNVEV (reference sequence). The CDR3 coding sequence is TGTGCCAGCAGTTTATCGGAGCTAGCGGGAAGCAACGAGCAGTACTTC. Translating gives CASSLSELAGSNEQYF.

CDR3 bases: TGTGCCAGCCGCTTGGGACTAGCTGGGGAGCAGTTCTTC. Residues: CASRLGLAGEQFF. The chain is built from TRBV6-1 and TRBJ2-1, with 9 nucleotides matching TRBD2. Germline V CDR1 and CDR2: MNHNS, SASEGT. CDR3 length: 13 amino acids. With 8 bases clipped from V and 10 bases from J, the junction kept 9 bases outside the gene matches.

This chain connects TRBV5-1 to TRBJ2-3; 7 bases are shared with TRBD2. Trimming cost V 0 bases and J 1 base; bases outside gene matches: 11. Germline V gene lookup returns CDR1 SGHRS and CDR2 YFSETQ. The CDR3 length is 18 residues. The CDR3 sequence: CASSLGYVGAGRTDTQYF. The CDR3 DNA reads TGCGCCAGCAGCTTGGGGTACGTCGGAGCGGGGCGCACAGATACGCAGTATTTT.

The V and J genes are TRBV2 and TRBJ1-5, with D possibly being TRBD1 (6 bases). V gave up 3 bases and J gave up 2 bases, with 14 bases separating them. Germline assignment: CDR1 SNHLY and CDR2 FYNNEI. This CDR3 spans 16 amino acids. CDR3 sequence reads: CASSDRGARGNQPQHF. CDR3 nucleotides: TGTGCCAGCAGTGACCGGGGGGCGCGGGGCAATCAGCCCCAGCATTTT.

The rearrangement joins TRBV27 to TRBJ2-3, with D maybe TRBD2 (5 bases). With 5 bases removed from V and 2 bases from J, the gap between germline ends came to 17 bases. The V gene's germline CDR1 is MNHEY and CDR2 SMNVEV (reference sequence). This CDR3 spans 16 amino acids. The CDR3 reads CASSHTGWESTDTQYF. In nucleotides, the CDR3 is TGTGCCAGCAGTCACACGGGTTGGGAGTCCACAGATACGCAGTATTTT.

The chain links TRBV12-3 or TRBV12-4 to TRBJ2-2; 14 bases map to TRBD2. Trimming took 7 bases from V and 6 from J; bases not matched to a gene: 10. The CDR3 extends over 17 amino acids. CDR3 sequence: CASNKRLAGGRPGELFF. DNA of the CDR3: TGTGCCAGCAATAAAAGACTAGCGGGAGGGCGCCCCGGGGAGCTGTTTTTT.

The chain joins TRBV20-1 to TRBJ2-5; 10 bases align to TRBD2. The CDR3 totals 14 residues. Trimming removed 7 bases from V and 5 bases from J; junction bases left unmatched: 10. Germline CDR1 reads DFQATT; CDR2 reads SNEGSKA (reference sequence). CDR3 sequence (DNA): TGCAGTGTCGAGGCTAGCGGGAGTAGGGAGACCCAGTACTTC. This gives the protein CSVEASGSRETQYF.

This clonotype was observed a few times. The rearrangement links TRBV12-3 or TRBV12-4 to TRBJ2-5; 9 nucleotides line up with TRBD2. CDR3 size: 16 residues. The V and J ends lost 7 bases and 7 bases, in that order; junction bases with no gene match: 16. Written as DNA, the CDR3 is TGTGCCAGCAACCAATCGGGCGGGAGGGCTATACGGACCCAGTACTTC. Its translation: CASNQSGGRAIRTQYF.

This chain connects TRBV7-8 to TRBJ2-7; possible D gene TRBD1, 6 bases. Looked up from germline, CDR1 is SGHVS and CDR2 is FQNEAQ. The V end was cut by 6 bases, the J end by 3 bases, with 12 bases between. This CDR3 region has 13 residues. The CDR3 protein is CASRKAGDYEQYF. CDR3 DNA: TGTGCCAGCAGGAAAGCAGGGGACTACGAGCAGTACTTC. Drawing the rest from reference TRBV7-8 and TRBJ2-7, the complete variable domain is GAGVSQSPRYKVAKRGQDVALRCDPISGHVSLFWYQQALGQGPEFLTYFQNEAQLDKSGLPSDRFFAERPEGSVSTLKIQRTQQEDSAVYLCASRKAGDYEQYFGPGTRLTVT.

This clonotype has a handful of counts. J is TRBJ2-1 and V is TRBV9; D not resolved. Trimming removed 0 bases from V and 8 bases from J, with 12 bases in between. CDR1 is SGDLS and CDR2 is YYNGEE in the germline V gene. The CDR3 has 14 amino acids. The CDR3 coding sequence is TGTGCCAGCAGCGTAGAAGGAAGGCCGGATGAGCAGTTCTTC. This sequence encodes CASSVEGRPDEQFF. The entire variable domain, with the rest obtained from reference TRBV9 and TRBJ2-1, is as follows: DSGVTQTPKHLITATGQRVTLRCSPRSGDLSVYWYQQSLDQGLQFLIQYYNGEERAKGNILERFSAQQFPDLHSELNLSSLELGDSALYFCASSVEGRPDEQFFGPGTRLTVL.

This clonotype occurred many times. This chain joins TRBV20-1 and TRBJ2-2; the match to TRBD2 covers 7 bases. V was pared by 4 bases and J by 5 bases, with 7 bases of the junction left unmatched. Germline V CDR1 and CDR2: DFQATT, SNEGSKA (reference sequence). The CDR3 contains 14 residues. The CDR3 reads CSATTGGRTGELFF. DNA of the CDR3: TGCAGTGCTACCACGGGAGGCCGGACCGGGGAGCTGTTTTTT.

This clonotype was seen a few times. This chain connects TRBV20-1 to TRBJ2-7; TRBD2 aligns across 7 bases. CDR1 is DFQATT, CDR2 SNEGSKA, per germline (reference sequence). Losses at the gene ends were 6 bases for V and 2 bases for J; bases not matched to a gene: 10. The CDR3 covers 14 residues. DNA of the CDR3: TGCAGTGCCTCCCTGGCGGGAGACCCCTACGAGCAGTACTTC. This translates into CSASLAGDPYEQYF.

This clonotype was found many times. The chain couples TRBV5-1 to TRBJ2-1, with 11 bases aligning to TRBD2. The germline gives CDR1 SGHRS, CDR2 YFSETQ. V was pared by 0 bases and J by 4 bases, with 9 bases of the junction left unmatched. The CDR3 sequence is 18 residues long. Written as DNA, the CDR3 is TGCGCCAGCAGCTTGGGGACGACTAGCGGGGAAATATACAATGAGCAGTTCTTC. Protein product: CASSLGTTSGEIYNEQFF.

This chain links TRBV2 with TRBJ2-7; 14 bases are a match to TRBD2. This CDR3 is 16 amino acids long. Per the germline V gene, CDR1 is SNHLY and CDR2 is FYNNEI. The J segment lost 5 bases and the V segment lost 2 bases, leaving 5 bases of the junction unmatched. The CDR3 DNA sequence: TGTGCCAGCAGTGAAAGCGGACTAGCGGGAGGTAACGAGCAGTACTTC. Its translation: CASSESGLAGGNEQYF.

This clonotype was seen many times. The V call is TRBV27, the J call TRBJ2-7, with 7 positions matching TRBD1. The CDR3 has 14 amino acids. Germline V gene lookup returns CDR1 MNHEY and CDR2 SMNVEV (reference sequence). Trimming at V came to 6 bases and at J to 2 bases, leaving 7 bases not matched to a gene. For the CDR3, the DNA is TGTGCCAGCAGGCGACAGGGTGGGGCCTACGAGCAGTACTTC. Translating it yields CASRRQGGAYEQYF.

This clonotype has at least ten counts. The V and J genes are TRBV6-1 and TRBJ1-2; 7 nucleotides agree with TRBD1. Per germline, CDR1 MNHNS and CDR2 SASEGT. This CDR3 has 13 residues. The ends lost 7 bases at V and 8 bases at J; junction bases unmatched: 10. DNA of the CDR3: TGTGCCAGCACCCCAGGACAGGCCCGGGGCTACACCTTC. Translated: CASTPGQARGYTF.

The chain is built from TRBV7-2 and TRBJ2-4, with D unresolved. This CDR3 region has 13 residues. The V and J ends lost 2 bases and 8 bases respectively, with 10 bases between them. Germline loops: CDR1 SGHTA, CDR2 FQGNSA. In nucleotides, the CDR3 is TGTGCCAGCAGCTTAACAGTCGGCGACATTCAGTACTTC. This codes for CASSLTVGDIQYF.

In its sample, this clonotype was seen once. The missing conserved phenylalanine or tryptophan at the end of this CDR3 makes a read error likely. J is TRBJ2-5 and V is TRBV7-2; D not resolved. Germline V CDR1 and CDR2: SGHTA, FQGNSA. V dropped 2 bases and J dropped 5 bases, with 12 bases sitting between them. The CDR3 has 14 residues. This CDR3 reads CASSLLSGRETQYV. The CDR3 DNA sequence: TGTGCCAGCAGCTTATTATCGGGTCGGGAGACCCAGTACGTC.

A few counts support this clonotype. The J gene is TRBJ2-2, the V gene TRBV14; no clear D gene. This CDR3 spans 12 amino acids. CDR1 and CDR2 from the germline V gene are SGHDN and FVKESK. V was clipped by 1 base and J by 6 bases, with 3 bases between them. The CDR3, as DNA: TGTGCCAGCAGCCAAGTGGCCGGGGAGCTGTTTTTT. It encodes CASSQVAGELFF.

This chain uses TRBV9 with TRBJ1-1, with no clear D. Per the germline V gene, CDR1 is SGDLS and CDR2 is YYNGEE. The CDR3 totals 14 residues. V was pared by 0 bases and J by 2 bases, with 8 bases between. CDR3 region: CASSVASVNTEAFF. CDR3 nucleotides: TGTGCCAGCAGCGTAGCGTCAGTAAACACTGAAGCTTTCTTT.

CDR3 region: CASSLGDNPNEQFF. The CDR3 coding sequence is TGTGCCAGCAGCTTAGGGGACAACCCCAATGAGCAGTTCTTC. The J gene is TRBJ2-1, the V gene TRBV5-6, with D tentatively TRBD1 (6 bases). The CDR3 extends over 14 amino acids. The V and J ends lost 2 bases and 6 bases respectively, with 12 bases between them. Germline-derived CDR1 and CDR2 are SGHDT and YYEEEE. Using reference TRBV5-6 and TRBJ2-1 for the parts outside the CDR3, the full variable domain is DAGVTQSPTHLIKTRGQQVTLRCSPKSGHDTVSWYQQALGQGPQFIFQYYEEEERQRGNFPDRFSGHQFPNYSSELNVNALLLGDSALYLCASSLGDNPNEQFFGPGTRLTVL.

This chain joins TRBV7-8 and TRBJ1-2; D is undetermined. This CDR3 contains 16 residues. The germline V gene encodes CDR1 SGHVS and CDR2 FQNEAQ. V was shortened by 1 base and J by 4 bases, with 16 bases between the two germline ends. In DNA form, the CDR3 reads TGTGCCAGCAGCTTAGAAGGCCAATCGAGGAGCTATGGCTACACCTTC. It translates to CASSLEGQSRSYGYTF.

This chain links TRBV11-2 with TRBJ2-1; 7 bases are a match to TRBD1. Trimming took 0 bases from V and 4 from J; bases not matched to a gene: 0. Germline-derived CDR1 and CDR2 are SGHAT and FQNNGV. The CDR3 has 14 residues. The CDR3 is CASSLEGQYNEQFF. CDR3 nucleotide sequence: TGTGCCAGCAGCTTAGAGGGACAGTACAATGAGCAGTTCTTC.

The J gene is TRBJ2-3, the V gene TRBV29-1; 8 nucleotides line up with TRBD2. This CDR3 region has 13 residues. In germline, CDR1 is SQVTM, CDR2 ANQGSEA. The V segment lost 6 bases and the J segment 4 bases; nucleotides outside the gene matches: 6. Here the CDR3 reads CSVREGPADTQYF. CDR3 coding DNA: TGCAGCGTCCGGGAGGGCCCCGCAGATACGCAGTATTTT.

This clonotype was counted at least ten times. V gene TRBV12-3 or TRBV12-4 combines with J gene TRBJ2-5, with 8 bases lining up with TRBD2. The junction had 4 bases not matched to a gene; V was cut back by 1 base and J by 0 bases. The length of the CDR3 is 16 residues. The DNA of the CDR3 is TGTGCCAGCAGTTTAGGGCCGGGAGGGTACCAAGAGACCCAGTACTTC. Translating gives CASSLGPGGYQETQYF.

This clonotype came up a few times. The CDR3 sequence: CASSQENLRAHEQYF. The CDR3 bases are TGTGCCAGCAGCCAAGAAAATCTTAGGGCTCACGAGCAGTACTTC. The chain joins TRBV3-1 to TRBJ2-7; D is unresolved. Germline V gene data show CDR1 as LGHDT and CDR2 as YNNKEL (reference sequence). V dropped 0 bases and J dropped 5 bases, with 14 bases sitting between them. The CDR3 totals 15 residues.

This rearrangement joins TRBV27 to TRBJ2-7, with D unclear. Looked up from germline, CDR1 is MNHEY and CDR2 is SMNVEV (reference sequence). There are 15 residues in the CDR3. Trimming pared 4 bases from V and 6 bases from J, leaving 19 bases between. CDR3 DNA sequence: TGTGCCAGCAGTTCCCCTGGTCCAGGCTGGGGCGAGCAGTACTTC. Protein product: CASSSPGPGWGEQYF.

This clonotype was picked up many times. The chain employs TRBV4-2 and TRBJ2-1; 10 nucleotides match TRBD2. V was clipped by 0 bases and J by 9 bases; unmatched bases: 8. Germline V gene sequence: CDR1 LGHNA, CDR2 YNFKEQ. The CDR3 extends over 16 amino acids. The CDR3 DNA reads TGTGCCAGCAGCCAAGATTGGACTAGCGGTTATTTTGAGCAGTTCTTC. It specifies CASSQDWTSGYFEQFF.

CDR3 bases: TGCAGTGCTAGATCCGATAGCGGACCCACAGATACGCAGTATTTT. Translation gives CSARSDSGPTDTQYF. V and J are TRBV20-1 and TRBJ2-3; D possibly corresponds to TRBD2 (6 bases). V was cut by 2 bases and J by 2 bases, with 14 bases left in between. This CDR3 spans 15 amino acids. Per germline, CDR1 DFQATT and CDR2 SNEGSKA (reference sequence).